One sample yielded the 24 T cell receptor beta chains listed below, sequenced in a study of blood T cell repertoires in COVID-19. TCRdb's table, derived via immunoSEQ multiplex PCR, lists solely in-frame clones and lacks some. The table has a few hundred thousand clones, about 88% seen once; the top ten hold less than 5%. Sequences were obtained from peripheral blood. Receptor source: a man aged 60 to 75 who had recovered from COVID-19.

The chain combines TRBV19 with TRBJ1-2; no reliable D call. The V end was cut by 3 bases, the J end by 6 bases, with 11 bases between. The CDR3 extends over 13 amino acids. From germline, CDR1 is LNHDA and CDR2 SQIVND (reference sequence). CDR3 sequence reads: CASSIMVRDGYTF. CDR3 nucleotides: TGTGCCAGTAGTATTATGGTGAGGGATGGCTACACCTTC.

As DNA, the CDR3 is TGTGCCATCAGTGAGTCGAGGCAAACCCCCTACGAGCAGTACTTC. The encoded protein is CAISESRQTPYEQYF. V is TRBV10-3 and J is TRBJ2-7; D ambiguous. V lost 0 bases, J lost 2 bases, and 11 bases lay in between. The CDR3 is 15 amino acids. Germline values: CDR1 ENHRY, CDR2 SYGVKD.

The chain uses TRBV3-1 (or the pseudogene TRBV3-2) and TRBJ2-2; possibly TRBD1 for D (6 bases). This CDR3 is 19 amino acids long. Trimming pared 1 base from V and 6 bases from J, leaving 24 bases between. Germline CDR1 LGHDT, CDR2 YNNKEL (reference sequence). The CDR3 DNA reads TGTGCCAGCAGCCAAGTTAAGACAGGCCAAGATAGGGCCGCCGGGGAGCTGTTTTTT. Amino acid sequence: CASSQVKTGQDRAAGELFF.

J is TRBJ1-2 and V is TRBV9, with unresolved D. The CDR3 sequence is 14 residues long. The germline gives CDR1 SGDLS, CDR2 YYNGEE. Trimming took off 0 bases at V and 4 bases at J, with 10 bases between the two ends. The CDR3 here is CASSVVADPYGYTF. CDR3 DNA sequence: TGTGCCAGCAGCGTAGTCGCAGATCCCTATGGCTACACCTTC.

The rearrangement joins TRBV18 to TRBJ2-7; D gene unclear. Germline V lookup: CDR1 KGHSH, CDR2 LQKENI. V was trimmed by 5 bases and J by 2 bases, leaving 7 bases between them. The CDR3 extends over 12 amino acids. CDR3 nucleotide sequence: TGTGCCAGCTCAAGCGTTACCTACGAGCAGTACTTC. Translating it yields CASSSVTYEQYF.

The CDR3: CASHLTSGGTDTQYF. The CDR3 DNA is TGCGCCAGCCATTTGACTAGCGGGGGCACAGATACGCAGTATTTT. V gene TRBV10-2 combines with J gene TRBJ2-3; 11 positions agree with TRBD2. With V trimmed by 8 bases and J by 1 base, 5 bases remained unmatched. The CDR3 runs to 15 residues. Germline lookup yields CDR1 WSHSY and CDR2 SAAADI.

Here the CDR3 DNA reads TGTGCCAGCAGCTTGCCAGGGGACCCTCCTGGAAACACCATATATTTT. Its translation: CASSLPGDPPGNTIYF. The chain recombines TRBV5-8 with TRBJ1-3; perhaps TRBD1 as D (6 bases). The ends were cut back, 1 base at V and 2 bases at J, with 13 bases in the middle. CDR3 length equals 16 residues. The germline V gene encodes CDR1 SGHTS and CDR2 YDEGEE.

This chain's CDR3 is CASSDPGGYGYTF. In DNA, the CDR3 is TGTGCCAGCAGTGACCCCGGCGGCTATGGCTACACCTTC. The gene calls are TRBV6-1 and TRBJ1-2; D call uncertain. Trimming shortened V by 3 bases and J by 4 bases, and 9 bases separated the two germline ends. This CDR3 comprises 13 residues. Per germline, CDR1 MNHNS and CDR2 SASEGT.

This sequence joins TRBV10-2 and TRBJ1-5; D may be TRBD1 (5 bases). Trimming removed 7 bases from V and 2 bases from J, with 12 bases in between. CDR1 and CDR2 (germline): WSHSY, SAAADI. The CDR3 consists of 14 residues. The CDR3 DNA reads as TGCGCCAGCAAGACAGTAGGCGGCAATCAGCCCCAGCATTTT. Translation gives CASKTVGGNQPQHF.

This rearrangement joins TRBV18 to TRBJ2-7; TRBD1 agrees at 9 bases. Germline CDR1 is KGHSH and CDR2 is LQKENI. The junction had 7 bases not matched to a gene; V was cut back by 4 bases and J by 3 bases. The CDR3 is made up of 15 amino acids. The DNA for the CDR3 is TGTGCCAGCTCACAACCGGGACAGGGACTCTACGAGCAGTACTTC. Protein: CASSQPGQGLYEQYF.

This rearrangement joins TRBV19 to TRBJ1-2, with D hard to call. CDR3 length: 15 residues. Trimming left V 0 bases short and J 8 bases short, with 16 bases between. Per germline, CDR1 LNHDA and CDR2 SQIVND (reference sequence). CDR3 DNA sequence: TGTGCCAGTAGTATAGATCTCGCGGCCTACGGAGGCTACACCTTC. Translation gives CASSIDLAAYGGYTF. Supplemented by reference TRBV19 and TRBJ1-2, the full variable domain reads DGGITQSPKYLFRKEGQNVTLSCEQNLNHDAMYWYRQDPGQGLRLIYYSQIVNDFQKGDIAEGYSVSREKKESFPLTVTSAQKNPTAFYLCASSIDLAAYGGYTFGSGTRLTVV.

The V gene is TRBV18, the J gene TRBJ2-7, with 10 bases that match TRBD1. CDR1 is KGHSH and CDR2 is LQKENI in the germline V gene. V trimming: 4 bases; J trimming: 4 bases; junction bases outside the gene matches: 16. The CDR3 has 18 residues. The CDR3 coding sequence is TGTGCCAGCTCACACCAAACGGGGGGACAGGGGCATTTTTACGAGCAGTACTTC. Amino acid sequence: CASSHQTGGQGHFYEQYF.

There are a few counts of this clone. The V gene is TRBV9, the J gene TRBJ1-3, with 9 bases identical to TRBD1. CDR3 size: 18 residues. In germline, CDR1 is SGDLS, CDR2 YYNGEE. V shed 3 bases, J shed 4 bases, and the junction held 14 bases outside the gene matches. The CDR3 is CASSARPGTGRIGNTIYF. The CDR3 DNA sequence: TGTGCCAGCAGCGCCCGTCCCGGGACAGGGAGGATCGGAAACACCATATATTTT.

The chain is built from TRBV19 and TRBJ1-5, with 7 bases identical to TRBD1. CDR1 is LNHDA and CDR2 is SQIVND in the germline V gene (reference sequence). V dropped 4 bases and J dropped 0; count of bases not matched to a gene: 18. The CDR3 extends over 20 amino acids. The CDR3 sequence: CASSTTGTPGGFYSNQPQHF. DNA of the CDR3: TGTGCCAGTAGTACGACAGGGACACCTGGGGGCTTTTATAGCAATCAGCCCCAGCATTTT.

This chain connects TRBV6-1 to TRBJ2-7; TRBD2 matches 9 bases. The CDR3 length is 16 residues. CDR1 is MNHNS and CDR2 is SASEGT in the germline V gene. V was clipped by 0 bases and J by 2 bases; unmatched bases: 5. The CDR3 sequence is CASSEAPAGGPYEQYF. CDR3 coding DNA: TGTGCCAGCAGTGAAGCACCGGCGGGGGGGCCCTACGAGCAGTACTTC.

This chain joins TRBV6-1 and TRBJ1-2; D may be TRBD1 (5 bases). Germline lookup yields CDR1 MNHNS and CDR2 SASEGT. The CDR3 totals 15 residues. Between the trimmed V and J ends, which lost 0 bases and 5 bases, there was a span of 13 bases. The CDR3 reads CASSEAAGAAYGYTF. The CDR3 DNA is TGTGCCAGCAGTGAAGCAGCTGGGGCAGCGTATGGCTACACCTTC.

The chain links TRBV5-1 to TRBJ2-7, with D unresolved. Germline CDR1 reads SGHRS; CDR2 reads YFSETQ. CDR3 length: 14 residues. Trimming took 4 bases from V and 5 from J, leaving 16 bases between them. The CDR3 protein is CASSPKYRRDEQYF. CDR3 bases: TGCGCCAGCAGCCCTAAATACCGACGGGACGAGCAGTACTTC.

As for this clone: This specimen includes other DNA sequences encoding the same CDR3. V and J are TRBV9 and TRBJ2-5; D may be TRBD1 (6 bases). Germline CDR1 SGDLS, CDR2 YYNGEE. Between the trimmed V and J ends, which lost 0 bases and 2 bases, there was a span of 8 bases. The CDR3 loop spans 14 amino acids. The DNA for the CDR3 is TGTGCCAGCAGCGTAGACAGGGTACAAGAGACCCAGTACTTC. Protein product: CASSVDRVQETQYF. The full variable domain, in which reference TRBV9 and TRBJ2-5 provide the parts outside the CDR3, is DSGVTQTPKHLITATGQRVTLRCSPRSGDLSVYWYQQSLDQGLQFLIQYYNGEERAKGNILERFSAQQFPDLHSELNLSSLELGDSALYFCASSVDRVQETQYFGPGTRLLVL.

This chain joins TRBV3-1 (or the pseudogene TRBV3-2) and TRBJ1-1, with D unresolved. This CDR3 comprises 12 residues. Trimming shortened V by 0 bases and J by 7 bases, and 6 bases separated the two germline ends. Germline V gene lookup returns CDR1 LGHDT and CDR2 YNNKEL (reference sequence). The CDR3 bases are TGTGCCAGCAGCCAAGAGCCGGGTGAAGCTTTCTTT. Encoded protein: CASSQEPGEAFF.

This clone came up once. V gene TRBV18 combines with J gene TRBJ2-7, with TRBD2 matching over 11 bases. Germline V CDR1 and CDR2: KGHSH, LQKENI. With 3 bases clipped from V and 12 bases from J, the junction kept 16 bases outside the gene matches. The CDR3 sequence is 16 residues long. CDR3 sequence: CASSPSQVLIAGGPYF. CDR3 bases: TGTGCCAGCTCACCCTCTCAAGTTTTGATAGCGGGGGGGCCGTACTTC.

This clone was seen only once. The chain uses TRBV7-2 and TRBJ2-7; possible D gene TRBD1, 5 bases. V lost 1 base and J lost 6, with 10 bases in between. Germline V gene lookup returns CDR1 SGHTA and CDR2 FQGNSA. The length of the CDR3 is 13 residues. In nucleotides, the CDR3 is TGTGCCAGCAGCTTAGTCAGGGTAGGCGAGCAGTACTTC. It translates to CASSLVRVGEQYF.

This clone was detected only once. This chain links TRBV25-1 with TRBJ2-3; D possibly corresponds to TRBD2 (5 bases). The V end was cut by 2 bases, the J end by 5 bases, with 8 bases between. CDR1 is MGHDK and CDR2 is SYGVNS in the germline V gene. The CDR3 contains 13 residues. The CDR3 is CASSEGGEDTQYF. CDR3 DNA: TGTGCCAGCAGTGAAGGAGGAGAAGATACGCAGTATTTT. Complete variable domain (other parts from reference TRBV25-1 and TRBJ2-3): EADIYQTPRYLVIGTGKKITLECSQTMGHDKMYWYQQDPGMELHLIHYSYGVNSTEKGDLSSESTVSRIRTEHFPLTLESARPSHTSQYLCASSEGGEDTQYFGPGTRLTVL.

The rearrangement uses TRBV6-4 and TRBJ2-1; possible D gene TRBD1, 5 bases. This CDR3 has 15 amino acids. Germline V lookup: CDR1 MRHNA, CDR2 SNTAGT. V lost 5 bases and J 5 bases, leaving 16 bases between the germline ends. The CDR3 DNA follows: TGTGCCAGCAGTATGGGGCAGGTCGCGAACAATGAGCAGTTCTTC. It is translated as CASSMGQVANNEQFF.

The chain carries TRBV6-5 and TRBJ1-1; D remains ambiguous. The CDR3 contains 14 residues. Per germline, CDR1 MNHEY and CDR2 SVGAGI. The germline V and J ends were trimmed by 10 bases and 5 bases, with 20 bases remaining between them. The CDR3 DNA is TGTGCCACGAAGGAGGCGGTTCAAGGGACTGAAGCTTTCTTT. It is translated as CATKEAVQGTEAFF.